Listed below are T cell receptor beta chains from one sample, sequenced in a study of blood T cell repertoires in COVID-19. This table comes from immunoSEQ multiplex PCR, and its TCRdb copy is limited to in-frame clones, with some not included. The data hold 130,000 or so clones, with about 80% observed a single time. Specimen: peripheral blood. These receptors all stem from a man in his fifties or sixties with acute or convalescent COVID-19. Both conserved end residues are part of each CDR3. The D gene is left open where the match is weak. For some rows the clone size is stated as once, few or many, or as a class when expanded; others skip it.

d_call clone_size j_call v_call cdr3_aa cdr3_nt
NA NA TRBJ2-7 TRBV6-5 CASRGQNYEQYF TGTGCCAGCAGAGGACAGAACTACGAGCAGTACTTC
TRBD1 NA TRBJ1-2 TRBV28 CASSLQGAVGYTF TGTGCCAGCAGTCTCCAGGGGGCGGTAGGCTACACCTTC
NA few TRBJ1-1 TRBV5-1 CASRTADPGEAFF TGCGCCAGCAGGACAGCCGATCCTGGTGAAGCTTTCTTT
TRBD1 NA TRBJ1-4 TRBV12-3/TRBV12-4 CASRGTGREKLFF TGTGCCAGCAGGGGGACAGGGAGAGAAAAACTGTTTTTT
NA NA TRBJ1-1 TRBV6-6 CASSRQGYTEAFF TGTGCCAGCAGCCGTCAGGGGTACACTGAAGCTTTCTTT
NA NA TRBJ1-2 TRBV7-2 CASSPGGNLVDGYTF TGTGCCAGCAGCCCCGGGGGAAATCTCGTAGATGGCTACACCTTC
NA NA TRBJ1-6 TRBV4-1 CASSQAGLYNSPLHF TGCGCCAGCAGCCAAGCGGGACTCTATAATTCACCCCTCCACTTT
TRBD1 NA TRBJ2-7 TRBV5-5 CASSFGRDRVYEQYF TGTGCCAGCAGCTTCGGCCGGGACAGGGTCTACGAGCAGTACTTC
TRBD1 few TRBJ1-4 TRBV3-1/TRBV3-2 CASSPGTGGFGKLFF TGTGCCAGCAGTCCGGGGACAGGAGGATTCGGGAAACTGTTTTTT
NA NA TRBJ1-6 TRBV7-9 CASSLGAGYSPLHF TGTGCCAGCAGCTTGGGGGCAGGGTACTCACCCCTCCACTTT
NA NA TRBJ2-5 TRBV29-1 CSVDNYQETQYF TGCAGCGTTGACAACTACCAAGAGACCCAGTACTTC
NA NA TRBJ2-1 TRBV25-1 CASSERWGHSSYNEQFF TGTGCCAGCAGTGAAAGGTGGGGACATAGCTCCTACAATGAGCAGTTCTTC
NA few TRBJ2-5 TRBV4-1 CASSHGDREETQYF TGCGCCAGCAGCCACGGAGACAGAGAAGAGACCCAGTACTTC
TRBD1 NA TRBJ1-2 TRBV28 CASSAMDRASNYGYTF TGTGCCAGCAGTGCCATGGACAGGGCCTCTAACTATGGCTACACCTTC
NA NA TRBJ2-7 TRBV6-5 CASRRESYEQYF TGTGCCAGCAGGAGGGAGTCCTACGAGCAGTACTTC
NA few TRBJ2-3 TRBV5-1 CASSLGSSVDTQYF TGCGCCAGCAGTCTGGGGTCTAGCGTAGATACGCAGTATTTT
NA NA TRBJ2-7 TRBV7-9 CASSLGSTEQYF TGTGCCAGCAGCTTAGGTAGTACCGAGCAGTACTTC
TRBD1 NA TRBJ1-6 TRBV6-5 CASSLDRGSYNSPLHF TGTGCCAGCAGTTTGGACAGGGGGTCCTATAATTCACCCCTCCACTTT